This T cell receptor (beta chain) was identified during a study of T cell responses to AZD1222 COVID-19 vaccine. General observations from the study: Donor demographics were predominantly white British with a female majority; clonal diversity may be underestimated. As reported, nearly half of all spike-specific TCRs target variant regions that are unmutated.

Some clones are missing from TCRdb's copy, which holds only in-frame ones; the method was immunoSEQ multiplex PCR. The sample contains around 100,000 clones, roughly 91% of which appear only once. Worth noting for this clone: Its specificity is unknown.

The receptor comes from an adult in good health. This specimen was peripheral blood, taken on day 0 of AZD1222 vaccination.

The CDR3 protein is CASSIGRNSGNTIYF. The CDR3 nucleotides are TGCGCCAGCTCCATCGGACGGAACTCTGGAAACACCATATATTTT. This chain joins TRBV5-1 and TRBJ1-3; no reliable D call. V gave up 7 bases and J gave up 0 bases, with 14 bases separating them. The CDR3 is 15 amino acids. From germline, CDR1 is SGHRS and CDR2 YFSETQ.